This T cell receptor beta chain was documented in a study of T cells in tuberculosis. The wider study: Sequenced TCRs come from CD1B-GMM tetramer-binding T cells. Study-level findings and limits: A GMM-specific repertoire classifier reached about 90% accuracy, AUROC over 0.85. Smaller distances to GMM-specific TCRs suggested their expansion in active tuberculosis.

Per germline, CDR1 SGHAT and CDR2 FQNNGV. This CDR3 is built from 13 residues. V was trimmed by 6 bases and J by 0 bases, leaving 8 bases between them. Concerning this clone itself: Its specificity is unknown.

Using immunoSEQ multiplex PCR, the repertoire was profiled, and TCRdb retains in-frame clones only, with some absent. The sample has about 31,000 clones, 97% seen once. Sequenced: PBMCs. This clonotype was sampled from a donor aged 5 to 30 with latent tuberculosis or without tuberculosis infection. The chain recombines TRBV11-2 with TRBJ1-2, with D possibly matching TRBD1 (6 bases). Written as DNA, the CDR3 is TGTGCCAGCAGAGGGACAACTAACTATGGCTACACCTTC. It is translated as CASRGTTNYGYTF.